Below, 8 T cell receptor beta chains from the same sample are listed, as sequenced in a study of vaccination and CD4 T cells after COVID-19. These receptors' antigens are unknown. Scientists ran DNA taken from cultured CD4+ T cells through the Oncomine TCR Beta short-read assay for sequencing. From the PCR reads, TCRdb called clonotypes with MiXCR, one entry per CDR3 protein. The table records 9,500 to 15,000 distinct CDR3 sequences, more than 60% of them present only once. The treatment here: roughly ten-day PBMC culture with coronavirus spike peptide pools or control peptides (ViraFEST assay). The source material was CD4+ T cells from blood, cultured in vitro. The origin of the receptors is a human donor who had recovered from COVID-19.

The rearrangement joins TRBV11-3 to TRBJ2-5; 9 bases line up with TRBD1. Trimming took 5 bases from V and 2 from J; bases not matched to a gene: 6. The length of the CDR3 is 15 residues. Germline V lookup: CDR1 SGHNT, CDR2 YENEEA. CDR3 in amino acids: CASSVDRGVQETQYF. The CDR3 nucleotides are TGTGCCAGCAGCGTGGACAGGGGAGTACAAGAGACCCAGTACTTC.

The chain couples TRBV7-2 to TRBJ1-2; D ambiguous. The CDR3 totals 12 residues. Trimming left V 1 base short and J 13 bases short, with 13 bases between. Germline CDR1 reads SGHTA; CDR2 reads FQGNSA. Written as DNA, the CDR3 is TGTGCCAGCAGCTTAGGTGGCCTCTCAAGCACCTTC. Protein product: CASSLGGLSSTF. Using reference TRBV7-2 and TRBJ1-2 for the parts outside the CDR3, the full variable domain is GAGVSQSPSNKVTEKGKDVELRCDPISGHTALYWYRQSLGQGLEFLIYFQGNSAPDKSGLPSDRFSAERTGGSVSTLTIQRTQQEDSAVYLCASSLGGLSSTFGSGTRLTVV.

This clonotype has only a few counts. The genes are TRBV6-1 and TRBJ1-5; TRBD1 matches 7 bases. CDR1 and CDR2 from the germline V gene are MNHNS and SASEGT. V gave up 6 bases and J gave up 5 bases; unmatched junction bases: 10. This CDR3 has 15 amino acids. The CDR3 region is CASRPHDRDHQPQHF. DNA for the CDR3: TGTGCCAGCAGGCCCCACGACAGGGATCATCAGCCCCAGCATTTT.

The V and J genes are TRBV18 and TRBJ1-1; no definite D call. Germline loops: CDR1 KGHSH, CDR2 LQKENI. The CDR3 totals 14 residues. The germline V and J ends were trimmed by 5 bases and 0 bases, with 10 bases remaining between them. The CDR3 bases are TGTGCCAGCTCAGCCGGGAACATGAACACTGAAGCTTTCTTT. This translates into CASSAGNMNTEAFF.

The chain combines TRBV19 with TRBJ1-5; tentatively, D is TRBD1 (5 bases). V lost 5 bases to trimming and J lost 2 bases, with 13 bases between them. CDR1 LNHDA and CDR2 SQIVND come from the germline V gene (reference sequence). CDR3 length equals 15 residues. The CDR3 region has the DNA TGTGCCAGTAGTGCCATTGGGGGTGGCAATCAGCCCCAGCATTTT. It translates to CASSAIGGGNQPQHF. The full variable domain, with the rest looked up from reference TRBV19 and TRBJ1-5, is DGGITQSPKYLFRKEGQNVTLSCEQNLNHDAMYWYRQDPGQGLRLIYYSQIVNDFQKGDIAEGYSVSREKKESFPLTVTSAQKNPTAFYLCASSAIGGGNQPQHFGDGTRLSIL.

V and J are TRBV10-2 and TRBJ2-3; 7 bases match TRBD1. The germline CDR1 and CDR2 sequences are WSHSY and SAAADI. V lost 2 bases and J lost 3; bases outside the gene matches: 5. The CDR3 covers 15 residues. The CDR3: CASSEEGAQTDTQYF. CDR3 nucleotides: TGCGCCAGCAGTGAGGAGGGGGCCCAGACAGATACGCAGTATTTT.

This rearrangement joins TRBV15 to TRBJ2-7; possibly TRBD2 for D (5 bases). V lost 1 base to trimming and J lost 6 bases, with 19 bases between them. Per the germline V gene, CDR1 is LNHNV and CDR2 is YYDKDF (reference sequence). This CDR3 comprises 16 residues. This CDR3 is CATSRGLGLTLSEQYF. The CDR3 DNA reads as TGTGCCACCAGCAGAGGCTTAGGACTTACCCTCTCCGAGCAGTACTTC.

V and J are TRBV11-3 and TRBJ1-1, with 7 bases aligning to TRBD1. Germline loops: CDR1 SGHNT, CDR2 YENEEA. The V segment lost 3 bases and the J segment 1 base; nucleotides outside the gene matches: 2. CDR3 length: 14 residues. The CDR3 DNA is TGTGCCAGCAGCTTCCGGACAGGGAACACTGAAGCTTTCTTT. As protein: CASSFRTGNTEAFF.